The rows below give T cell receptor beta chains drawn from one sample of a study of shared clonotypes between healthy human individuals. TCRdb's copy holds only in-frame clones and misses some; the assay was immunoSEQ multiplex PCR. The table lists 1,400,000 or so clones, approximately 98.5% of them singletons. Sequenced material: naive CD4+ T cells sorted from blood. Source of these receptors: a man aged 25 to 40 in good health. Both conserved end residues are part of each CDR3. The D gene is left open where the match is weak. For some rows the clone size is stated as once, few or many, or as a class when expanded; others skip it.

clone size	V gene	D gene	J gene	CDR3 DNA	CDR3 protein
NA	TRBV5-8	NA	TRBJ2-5	TGTGCCAGCAGCTTGGGGAGCCAAGAGACCCAGTACTTC	CASSLGSQETQYF
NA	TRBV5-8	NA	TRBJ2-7	TGTGCCAGCAGGGGCCCGCCAGGCTACGAGCAGTACTTC	CASRGPPGYEQYF
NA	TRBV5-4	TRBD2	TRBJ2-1	TGTGCCAGCAGCCCCCTAGCGGGAGCTTCCTACAATGAGCAGTTCTTC	CASSPLAGASYNEQFF
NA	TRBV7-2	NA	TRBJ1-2	TGTGCCAGCAGCTTCCGCACGAGGGGAGGCTACACCTTC	CASSFRTRGGYTF
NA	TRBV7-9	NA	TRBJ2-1	TGTGCCAGCAGCAAATACAATGAGCAGTTCTTC	CASSKYNEQFF
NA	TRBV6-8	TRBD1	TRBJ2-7	TGTGCCAGCAGTCTGGAACGAACTGGGACAGAAGACGAGCAGTACTTC	CASSLERTGTEDEQYF
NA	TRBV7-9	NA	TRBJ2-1	TGTGCCAGCAGCCACCTCTTGGGGTCCTACAATGAGCAGTTCTTC	CASSHLLGSYNEQFF
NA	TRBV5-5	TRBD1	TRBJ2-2	TGTGCCAGCAGCTTTCGACAGGGAACCGGGGAGCTGTTTTTT	CASSFRQGTGELFF
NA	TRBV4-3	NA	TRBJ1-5	TGCGCCAGCAGCCAAGAGACAGGCTTCAATCAGCCCCAGCATTTT	CASSQETGFNQPQHF
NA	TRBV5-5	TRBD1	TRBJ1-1	TGTGCCAGCAGCCCGACAGGGGGCGCTTTCTCGAACACTGAAGCTTTCTTT	CASSPTGGAFSNTEAFF
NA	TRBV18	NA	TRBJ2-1	TGTGCCAGCTCTGGGACCCGCTCCTACAATGAGCAGTTCTTC	CASSGTRSYNEQFF
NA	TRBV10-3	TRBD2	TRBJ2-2	TGTGCCATCAGTGCCGTAGTGAGTAGCGGGGGCACCGGGGAGCTGTTTTTT	CAISAVVSSGGTGELFF
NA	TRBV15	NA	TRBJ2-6	TGTGCCACCAGCAACTTTAGCGCTGGGGCCAACGTCCTGACTTTC	CATSNFSAGANVLTF
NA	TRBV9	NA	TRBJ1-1	TGTGCCAGCAGCGTAGGCATGAACACTGAAGCTTTCTTT	CASSVGMNTEAFF
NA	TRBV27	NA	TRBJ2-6	TGTGCCAGCAGTTTATTGAGACAGCCCTCTGGGGCCAACGTCCTGACTTTC	CASSLLRQPSGANVLTF
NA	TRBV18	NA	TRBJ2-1	TGTGCCAGCTCACTAGGGGCAGACTCCTACAATGAGCAGTTCTTC	CASSLGADSYNEQFF
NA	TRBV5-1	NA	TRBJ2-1	TGCGCCAGCAGCCGAGGAACCTCCTACAATGAGCAGTTCTTC	CASSRGTSYNEQFF
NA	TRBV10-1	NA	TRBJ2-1	TGCGCCAGCAGTGAGTTGGTCAATACTGAGGACAATGAGCAGTTCTTC	CASSELVNTEDNEQFF
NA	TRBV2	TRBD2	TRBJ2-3	TGTGCCAGCATTCGGAGGGCTAGCGGTAACCGACTCCCTAACACAGATACGCAGTATTTT	CASIRRASGNRLPNTDTQYF
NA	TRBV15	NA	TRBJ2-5	TGTGCCACCAGAGAGGCCAGTGATTACTTGGAGACCCAGTACTTC	CATREASDYLETQYF
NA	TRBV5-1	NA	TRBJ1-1	TGCGCCAGCAGCCCGGACCCGAACACTGAAGCTTTCTTT	CASSPDPNTEAFF
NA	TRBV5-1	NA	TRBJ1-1	TGCGCCAGCAGCTTTATGGGGGGCGCGGGGAACACTGAAGCTTTCTTT	CASSFMGGAGNTEAFF
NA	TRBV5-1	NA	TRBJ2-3	TGCGCCAGCAGCTTCTTCAGTCCGGGACAACTCACAGATACGCAGTATTTT	CASSFFSPGQLTDTQYF
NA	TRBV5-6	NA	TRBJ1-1	TGTGCCAGCAGCTTAAGACCCCCGGACACTGAAGCTTTCTTT	CASSLRPPDTEAFF
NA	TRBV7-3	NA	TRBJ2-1	TGTGCCAGCAGCGCCGGCCCGAGCTCCTACAATGAGCAGTTCTTC	CASSAGPSSYNEQFF
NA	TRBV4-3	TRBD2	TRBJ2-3	TGCGCCAGCAGCCAAGTAATAGCGGGAGTTAGAACAGATACGCAGTATTTT	CASSQVIAGVRTDTQYF
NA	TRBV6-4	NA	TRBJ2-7	TGTGCCAGCAGTGTGGACAGAACACGCTACTACGAGCAGTACTTC	CASSVDRTRYYEQYF
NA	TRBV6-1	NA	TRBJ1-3	TGTGCCAGCAGTGAAGCCGAGACTACAGCGGTCTCTGGAAACACCATATATTTT	CASSEAETTAVSGNTIYF
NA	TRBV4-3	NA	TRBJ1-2	TGCGCCAGCAGCCAAGATACCCGGGGAGCCGGTGGCTACACCTTC	CASSQDTRGAGGYTF
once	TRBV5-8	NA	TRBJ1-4	TGTGCCAGCAGCCTGGGGGTAGACCTGGGTGAAAAACTGTTTTTT	CASSLGVDLGEKLFF
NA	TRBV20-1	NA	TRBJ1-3	TGCAGTGCATTAGGGGGTTTCACCATATATTTT	CSALGGFTIYF
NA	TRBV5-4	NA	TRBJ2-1	TGTGCCAGCAGCAGGGGACTTATGAACTACAATGAGCAGTTCTTC	CASSRGLMNYNEQFF
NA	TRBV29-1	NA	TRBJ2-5	TGCAGCACAAGCGGACAGATCCAAGAGACCCAGTACTTC	CSTSGQIQETQYF
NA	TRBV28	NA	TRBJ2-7	TGTGCCAGCAGTTTGACAGAGCTAAGCTCCTACGAGCAGTACTTC	CASSLTELSSYEQYF
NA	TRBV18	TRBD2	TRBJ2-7	TGTGCCAGCTCATCGCTAGCGGGAGACCTGGACGAGCAGTACTTC	CASSSLAGDLDEQYF
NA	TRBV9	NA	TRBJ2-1	TGTGCCAGCAGCGTAGGAGGGAACTACAATGAGCAGTTCTTC	CASSVGGNYNEQFF
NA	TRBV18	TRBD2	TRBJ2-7	TGTGCCAGCTCACAAATGGCGGGAGAGGACGAGCAGTACTTC	CASSQMAGEDEQYF
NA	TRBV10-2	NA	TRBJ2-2	TGCGCCAGCAGTGAGCTGTCGTTTGCCGGGGAGCTGTTTTTT	CASSELSFAGELFF
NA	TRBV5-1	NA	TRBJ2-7	TGCGCCAGCAGCTTGGATGGCGGACCCTACGAGCAGTACTTC	CASSLDGGPYEQYF
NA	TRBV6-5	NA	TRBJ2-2	TGTGCCAGCGGAGGGTCGGCCGGGGAGCTGTTTTTT	CASGGSAGELFF
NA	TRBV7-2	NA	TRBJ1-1	TGTGCCAGCAGCTTACAGACGGGAATGAACACTGAAGCTTTCTTT	CASSLQTGMNTEAFF
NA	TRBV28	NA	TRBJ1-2	TGTGCCAGCAGTTTGCCGGCGGGTCCCTATGGCTACACCTTC	CASSLPAGPYGYTF
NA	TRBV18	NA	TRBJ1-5	TGTGCCAGCTCACCAGGAACAATGAATCAGCCCCAGCATTTT	CASSPGTMNQPQHF
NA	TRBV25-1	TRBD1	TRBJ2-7	TGTGCCAGCAGTGAATTTTTGGGACAGGGGGCCCACGAGCAGTACTTC	CASSEFLGQGAHEQYF
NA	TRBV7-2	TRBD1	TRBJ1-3	TGTGCCAGCAGTACTTATACTGGGACAGGGCGAAACACCATATATTTT	CASSTYTGTGRNTIYF
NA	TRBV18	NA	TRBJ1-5	TGTGCCAGCTCACCGTTGCGCACAGGTAACAATCAGCCCCAGCATTTT	CASSPLRTGNNQPQHF
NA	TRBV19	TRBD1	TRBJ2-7	TGTGCCAGTAGTCCGTTGGGACAGGGCCTTCTCTCCTACGAGCAGTACTTC	CASSPLGQGLLSYEQYF